The T cell receptor (beta chain) described here comes from a study of T cells in tuberculosis. Study-level background: T cells were selected with CD1B tetramers loaded with glucose monomycolate. In South Africa, adults with active tuberculosis were compared with IGRA-negative and latently infected IGRA-positive adolescents.

On this clone: The antigen is undetermined.

Repertoires were generated with immunoSEQ multiplex PCR, while TCRdb's copy carries only in-frame clones and drops some. The sample records fewer than 55,000 clones, 90% to 95% being singletons. Notes on the study in general: Active tuberculosis cases were adults; controls were adolescents.

The CDR3 runs to 17 residues. V was clipped by 2 bases and J by 4 bases; unmatched bases: 10. Germline V gene lookup returns CDR1 SGHRS and CDR2 YFSETQ. Sequenced sample: PBMCs. The chain carries TRBV5-1 and TRBJ2-7; 12 bases are a match to TRBD2. This receptor was obtained from a donor aged 10-29 years with latent tuberculosis or without tuberculosis infection. CDR3 bases: TGCGCCAGCAGCTTAACGGCTAGCGGGGGGGCCTTTTACGAGCAGTACTTC. It codes for CASSLTASGGAFYEQYF.